The T cell receptor beta chain described here comes from a study of shared clonotypes between healthy human individuals. Study findings and constraints: A reduction in generation probabilities was seen for non-shared clonotypes relative to those shared by all four donors.

In regard to this clone: Its antigen is unknown.

CDR3 size: 18 residues. The V gene's germline CDR1 is MGHRA and CDR2 YSYEKL. Trimming cost V 4 bases and J 1 base, with 17 bases left between them. Healthy HIV-negative adults without recent acute infections or vaccinations served as donors. Sequenced by immunoSEQ multiplex PCR; TCRdb stores in-frame clones only, minus some. The sample includes some 790,000 clones, about two thirds seen only once; the top ten take under 2%. The chain links TRBV4-1 to TRBJ2-6; D is unresolved. Sequencing input: memory CD4+ T cells sorted from blood. As to subset: CD45RA-negative fraction. The TCR sequence derives from a woman aged 25 to 45 in good health. CDR3 loop: CASSPALRPSSGANVLTF. For the CDR3, the DNA is TGCGCCAGCAGCCCCGCGTTACGCCCCTCGTCTGGGGCCAACGTCCTGACTTTC.